Listed below are T cell receptor beta chains from one sample, sequenced in a study of neurological immune-mediated disorders. TCRdb passed the 5' RACE reads through MiXCR, listing each CDR3 protein once. The sample shows tens of thousands of distinct CDR3 sequences, roughly 11% of them seen only once. Specimen: PBMCs. All receptors derive from a man between 60 and 75 years old with HTLV-1-associated myelopathy (HAM/TSP). The CDR3 runs from the conserved cysteine through the conserved F or W. The D gene is left open where the match is weak. Clone size is given for some rows only: seen once, a few or many times, or a class if the clone is expanded.

j_call cdr3_length d_call clone_size v_call cdr3_nt cdr3_aa
TRBJ2-5 11 . few TRBV5-1 TGCGCCAGCAGCAAGGAGGAGACCCAGTACTTC CASSKEETQYF
TRBJ1-3 15 . many TRBV7-2 TGTGCCAGCAGCTTAAGGATCAGGTCTGGAAACACCATATATTTT CASSLRIRSGNTIYF
TRBJ2-3 15 . many TRBV4-3 TGCGCCAGCAGCCAAGATCCCACCCTCACAGATACGCAGTATTTT CASSQDPTLTDTQYF
TRBJ2-2 16 TRBD1 many TRBV10-1 TGCGCCAGCAGTGAGTCTTATGGACAGGGGACCGGGGAGCTGTTTTTT CASSESYGQGTGELFF
TRBJ1-2 15 . many TRBV5-1 TGCGCCAGCAGCTTAACACAGCAGGGTGTCTATGGCTACACCTTC CASSLTQQGVYGYTF
TRBJ2-6 20 TRBD2 many TRBV27 TGTGCCAGCAGTTTATTTACAGGACTAGCGGGGGTCCCTGGGGCCAACGTCCTGACTTTC CASSLFTGLAGVPGANVLTF
TRBJ2-1 13 . many TRBV12-3/TRBV12-4 TGTGCCAGCAGTTTAACGGGTTACAATGAGCAGTTCTTC CASSLTGYNEQFF
TRBJ2-7 16 TRBD1 . TRBV6-2/TRBV6-3 TGTGCCAGCAGTTACTCCACAGGGGGCCAATCCTACGAGCAGTACTTC CASSYSTGGQSYEQYF
TRBJ2-7 14 . many TRBV6-5 TGTGCCAGCAGTGCCGGGGGAAGGGGCTACGAGCAGTACTTC CASSAGGRGYEQYF
TRBJ2-3 15 . many TRBV12-3/TRBV12-4 TGTGCCAGCACCCCCGCCTACCCTGGCACAGATACGCAGTATTTT CASTPAYPGTDTQYF
TRBJ1-6 15 . few TRBV6-1 TGTGCCAGCACCGAACAGGGAATCGTTAATTCACCCCTCCACTTT CASTEQGIVNSPLHF
TRBJ2-3 18 TRBD2 many TRBV7-2 TGTGCCAGCAGCCCACGTTCGCAACTAGCGGGAGGGCCCGATACGCAGTATTTT CASSPRSQLAGGPDTQYF
TRBJ1-2 12 . many TRBV10-3 TGTGCCATCACCGGCAGGGGAGATGGCTACACCTTC CAITGRGDGYTF
TRBJ2-1 16 TRBD2 many TRBV12-3/TRBV12-4 TGTGCCAGCACCCTCGGACTAGCCCCCGCCTACAATGAGCAGTTCTTC CASTLGLAPAYNEQFF
TRBJ2-1 15 TRBD2 medium-sized TRBV24-1 TGTGCCACCAGTGATTCAAGGGGGGTAGCGGGAACAATTTTCTTC CATSDSRGVAGTIFF
TRBJ2-1 18 . many TRBV5-1 TGCGCCAGCAGCCGTGGACAGAGGCAGGGGAGAGGCTTCAATGAGCAGTTCTTC CASSRGQRQGRGFNEQFF
TRBJ2-5 14 TRBD1 few TRBV19 TGTGTCAGTAGTAGAGGGGGCTCTGGGGAGACCCAGTACTTC CVSSRGGSGETQYF
TRBJ2-7 13 . many TRBV3-1 TGTGCCAGCAGCCCTGTCAGGGGGGTCGAGCAGTACTTC CASSPVRGVEQYF
TRBJ2-1 16 . many TRBV5-1 TGCGCCAGCAGCAGTGAGGTACTGAGCTCCTACAATGAGCAGTTCTTC CASSSEVLSSYNEQFF
TRBJ2-7 14 TRBD2 many TRBV20-1 TGCAGTGCTACAGATCGGACTAGCGGGAGCGAGCAGTACTTC CSATDRTSGSEQYF
TRBJ1-2 12 . few TRBV9 TGTGCCAGCGCAACAGGGAACTATGGCTACACCTTC CASATGNYGYTF
TRBJ2-1 15 . few TRBV20-1 TGCAGTGCTAGCCCCCTGGTACGAGGGGTCGATGAGCAGTTCTTC CSASPLVRGVDEQFF
TRBJ1-1 17 TRBD1 many TRBV20-1 TGCAGTGCCCGGGGACAGGGGGTGGGGGCCCCGAACACTGAAGCTTTCTTT CSARGQGVGAPNTEAFF
TRBJ1-2 13 TRBD1 many TRBV6-1 TGTGCCAGCAGTCTGGACAGGGTCGGCGGCTACACCTTC CASSLDRVGGYTF
TRBJ1-5 17 . few TRBV7-7 TGTGCTAGCAGCTTGCCCCTCTCGTATTACCTAGAACAGCCCCAGCATTTT CASSLPLSYYLEQPQHF
TRBJ2-1 15 . many TRBV5-1 TGCGCCAGCAGCTTGACTACATACTCCTACAATGAGCAGTTCTTC CASSLTTYSYNEQFF
TRBJ1-2 12 . . TRBV12-3/TRBV12-4 TGTGCCAGCAGTTATAGGGCCTATGGCTACACCTTC CASSYRAYGYTF
TRBJ2-1 15 . many TRBV27 TGTGCCAGCAGTTTCGGGACTCTACACTACAATGAGCAGTTCTTC CASSFGTLHYNEQFF
TRBJ1-1 12 . many TRBV5-1 TGCGCCAGTAAAAGTGAGAACACTGAAGCTTTCTTT CASKSENTEAFF
TRBJ2-1 16 TRBD2 many TRBV5-6 TGTGCCAGCAGCCCACCGGGACTAGCGACCTACAATGAGCAGTTCTTC CASSPPGLATYNEQFF
TRBJ1-2 13 TRBD1 many TRBV20-1 TGCAGTGCTAGAGTAATGGGACAGGAGGACTACACCTTC CSARVMGQEDYTF
TRBJ2-1 11 . many TRBV5-6 TGTGCCAGCAGCTCAGCGGTTGAGCAGTTCTTC CASSSAVEQFF
TRBJ2-1 15 TRBD2 many TRBV5-1 TGCGCCAGCAGCTTGGATCGGGAGGAGATGAATGAGCAGTTCTTC CASSLDREEMNEQFF
TRBJ2-3 14 . many TRBV10-3 TGTGCCATCAAGGGTGCGGTCAGCACAGATACGCAGTATTTT CAIKGAVSTDTQYF
TRBJ1-1 14 . many TRBV11-3 TGTGCCAGCAGCCCGAGGTCCATGAACACTGAAGCTTTCTTT CASSPRSMNTEAFF
TRBJ2-3 15 . many TRBV5-1 TGCGCCAGCAGCTTGGCGGGCTACCGCACAGATACGCAGTATTTT CASSLAGYRTDTQYF
TRBJ2-7 13 . many TRBV20-1 TGCAGTGCTCACAGGGGAGGCGGTAACGAGCAGTACTTC CSAHRGGGNEQYF
TRBJ2-5 14 . many TRBV5-6 TGTGCCAGCAGCTTGAGGGCCCGTCTAGAGACCCAGTACTTC CASSLRARLETQYF
TRBJ1-6 13 . many TRBV11-2 TGTGCCAGCAGCCCAGATTGGATCGGACCCCTCCACTTT CASSPDWIGPLHF
TRBJ2-7 15 . many TRBV5-1 TGCGCCAGCAGCTTGGAAGGGTATGGTAAAGGCGAGCAGTACTTC CASSLEGYGKGEQYF
TRBJ2-7 14 . many TRBV7-9 TGTGCCAGCAGCTTTGGGGTTAGCTCCTACGAGCAGTACTTC CASSFGVSSYEQYF
TRBJ2-2 13 TRBD2 many TRBV19 TGTGCCAGTAAGCGGGAGGGAACCGGGGAGCTGTTTTTT CASKREGTGELFF
TRBJ2-7 13 TRBD1 many TRBV20-1 TGCAGTGCCCCGGACAGGGCTGGGGGGGAGCAGTACTTC CSAPDRAGGEQYF
TRBJ2-7 16 TRBD2 many TRBV5-6 TGTGCCAGCAGCTTAGGAAGGAGCGGGAGAGCCTACGAGCAGTACTTC CASSLGRSGRAYEQYF
TRBJ1-1 14 TRBD1 . TRBV2 TGTGTCAGCAGTGACAGACAGGGGGTCACTGAAGCTTTCTTT CVSSDRQGVTEAFF
TRBJ1-1 12 . many TRBV20-1 TGCAGTGCTAGAGTTCGGAACACTGAAGCTTTCTTT CSARVRNTEAFF
TRBJ1-5 12 . many TRBV24-1 TGTGCCACCAGTGACCCAAGCAAGCTAATGCATTTT CATSDPSKLMHF
TRBJ2-7 12 TRBD2 many TRBV5-1 TGCGCCAGCAGCTTGATGGCGGGAGATCTGTACTTC CASSLMAGDLYF
TRBJ2-2 13 . many TRBV6-6 TGTGCCAGCAGCCTCCCTTTCACCGGGGAGCTGTTTTTT CASSLPFTGELFF
TRBJ2-2 15 TRBD2 many TRBV11-1 TGTGCCAGCAGCTTAAGGCGGGAGTGGACCGGGGAGCTGTTTTTT CASSLRREWTGELFF